These 7 T cell receptor beta chains originate from one sample sequenced in a study of Ad26.COV2.S vaccination and SARS-CoV-2 variants. Using immunoSEQ multiplex PCR, the repertoire was profiled, and TCRdb retains in-frame clones only, with some absent. The sample includes around 450,000 clones, 90% seen only once; the top ten take less than 5.5%. Treatment indicated: roughly 20 received Ad26.COV2.S at low or high dose, single or two shots; about 5 received placebo; per-sample allocation not given. Sampling happened 63 days after the first vaccine or placebo injection. The sample consisted of peripheral blood, taken in a trial of Ad26.COV2.S vaccine versus placebo. Receptor source: a person between 18 and 65 years old who received the Ad26.COV2.S COVID-19 vaccine or a placebo.

V is TRBV30 and J is TRBJ2-7; weak D call: TRBD2 (6 bases). V was pared by 3 bases and J by 3 bases, with 18 bases between. CDR3 length: 15 amino acids. In germline, CDR1 is GTSNPN, CDR2 SVGIG (reference sequence). CDR3 nucleotides: TGTGCCTGGAGGACTAGGGACCGCACCTTCTACGAGCAGTACTTC. It translates to CAWRTRDRTFYEQYF.

Only one count was recorded for this clone. The chain links TRBV6-2 or TRBV6-3 to TRBJ2-5; 14 bases fit TRBD2. CDR1 is MNHEY, CDR2 SVGEGT, per germline. Unmatched junction bases numbered 9, after V lost 4 bases and J lost 5 bases. The length of the CDR3 is 17 residues. The DNA of the CDR3 is TGTGCCAGCAGTTTCCAGAGGACTAGCGGGAGGTGGGAGACCCAGTACTTC. This gives the protein CASSFQRTSGRWETQYF.

The rearrangement links TRBV6-6 to TRBJ2-7; no definite D call. The CDR3 consists of 15 residues. V was cut by 2 bases and J by 0 bases, with 11 bases left in between. CDR1 is MNHNY and CDR2 is SVGAGI in the germline V gene (reference sequence). This CDR3 is CASSYPTRSSYEQYF. In DNA form, the CDR3 reads TGTGCCAGCAGTTACCCGACGAGGAGCTCCTACGAGCAGTACTTC.

The chain couples TRBV11-1 to TRBJ2-1; 10 positions agree with TRBD1. This CDR3 is 16 amino acids long. Trimming at V came to 5 bases and at J to 3 bases, leaving 7 bases not matched to a gene. CDR1 and CDR2 (germline): SGHAT, FQDESV (reference sequence). The CDR3 spells CASSPSDRGFYNEQFF. CDR3 DNA: TGTGCCAGCAGCCCTTCGGACAGGGGGTTCTACAATGAGCAGTTCTTC.

The gene calls are TRBV28 and TRBJ2-3; possible D gene TRBD2, 6 bases. The V end lost 1 base, the J end lost 1 base, and 15 bases lay between the germline ends. CDR3 length: 17 residues. Looked up from germline, CDR1 is MDHEN and CDR2 is SYDVKM. Here the CDR3 DNA reads TGTGCCAGCAGTTTATCCTTAGGGACTCTACGCACAGATACGCAGTATTTT. It encodes CASSLSLGTLRTDTQYF.

The chain is built from TRBV29-1 and TRBJ2-6; 8 positions agree with TRBD1. The CDR3 is made up of 18 amino acids. Per the germline V gene, CDR1 is SQVTM and CDR2 is ANQGSEA. The trim removed 1 base at V and 4 bases at J, leaving 12 bases unmatched. CDR3 sequence reads: CSVEARGQGLTGANVLTF. In DNA, the CDR3 is TGCAGCGTTGAAGCTCGAGGACAGGGTCTTACAGGGGCCAACGTCCTGACTTTC.

V and J are TRBV24-1 and TRBJ2-3; tentatively, D is TRBD2 (6 bases). The germline V gene has CDR1 KGHDR and CDR2 SFDVKD. The CDR3 contains 14 residues. V lost 3 bases, J lost 2 bases, and 8 bases lay in between. CDR3: CATSDPGATDTQYF. The CDR3 DNA follows: TGTGCCACCAGTGATCCGGGAGCCACAGATACGCAGTATTTT.